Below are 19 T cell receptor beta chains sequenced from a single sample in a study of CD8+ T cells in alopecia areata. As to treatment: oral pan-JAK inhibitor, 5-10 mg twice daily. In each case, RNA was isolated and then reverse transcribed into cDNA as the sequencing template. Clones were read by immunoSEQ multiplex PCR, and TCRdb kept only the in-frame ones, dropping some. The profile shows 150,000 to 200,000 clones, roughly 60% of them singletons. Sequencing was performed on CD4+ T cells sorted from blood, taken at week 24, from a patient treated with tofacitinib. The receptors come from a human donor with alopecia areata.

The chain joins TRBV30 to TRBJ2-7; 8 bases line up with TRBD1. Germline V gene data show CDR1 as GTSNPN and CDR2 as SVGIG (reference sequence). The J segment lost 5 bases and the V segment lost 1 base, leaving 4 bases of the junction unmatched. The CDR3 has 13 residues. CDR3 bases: TGTGCCTGGAGTGCCCGGACAGGGAACGAGCAGTACTTC. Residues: CAWSARTGNEQYF.

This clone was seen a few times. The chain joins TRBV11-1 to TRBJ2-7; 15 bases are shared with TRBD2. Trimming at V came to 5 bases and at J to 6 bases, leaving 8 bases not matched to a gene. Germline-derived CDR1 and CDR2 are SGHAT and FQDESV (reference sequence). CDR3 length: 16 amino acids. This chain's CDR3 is CASSRGLAGGPIEQYF. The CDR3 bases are TGTGCCAGCAGCCGAGGACTAGCGGGGGGGCCGATCGAGCAGTACTTC.

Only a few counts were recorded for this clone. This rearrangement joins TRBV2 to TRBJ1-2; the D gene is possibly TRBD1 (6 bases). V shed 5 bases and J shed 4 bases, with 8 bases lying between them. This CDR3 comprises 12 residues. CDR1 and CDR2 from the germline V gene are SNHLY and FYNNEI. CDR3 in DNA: TGTGCCAGCAGTCAGGACAGCTATGGCTACACCTTC. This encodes CASSQDSYGYTF.

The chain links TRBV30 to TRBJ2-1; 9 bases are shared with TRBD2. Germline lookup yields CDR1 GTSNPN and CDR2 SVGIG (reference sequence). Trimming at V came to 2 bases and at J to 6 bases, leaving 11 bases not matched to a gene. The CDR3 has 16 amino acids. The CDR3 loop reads CAWSSYRAGGGNEQFF. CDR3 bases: TGTGCCTGGAGTAGTTACCGAGCGGGGGGAGGCAATGAGCAGTTCTTC.

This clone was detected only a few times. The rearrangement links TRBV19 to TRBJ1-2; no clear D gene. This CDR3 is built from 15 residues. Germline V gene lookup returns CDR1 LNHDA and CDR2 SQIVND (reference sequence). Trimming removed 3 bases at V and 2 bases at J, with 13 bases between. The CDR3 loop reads CASSIVAGPNYGYTF. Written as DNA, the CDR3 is TGTGCCAGTAGTATTGTCGCAGGTCCAAACTATGGCTACACCTTC.

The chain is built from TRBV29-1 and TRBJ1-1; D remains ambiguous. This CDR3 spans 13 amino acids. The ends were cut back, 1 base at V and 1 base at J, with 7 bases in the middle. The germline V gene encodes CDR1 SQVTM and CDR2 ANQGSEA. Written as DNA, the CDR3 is TGCAGCGTTGAAGTCGGACGGAACACTGAAGCTTTCTTT. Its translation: CSVEVGRNTEAFF.

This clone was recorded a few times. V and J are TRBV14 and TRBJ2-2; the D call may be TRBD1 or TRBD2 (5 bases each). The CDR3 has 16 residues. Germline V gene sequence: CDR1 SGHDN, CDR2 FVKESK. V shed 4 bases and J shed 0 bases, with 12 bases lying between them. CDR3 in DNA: TGTGCCAGCAGCCCCTTCCTGGGGGCGAACACCGGGGAGCTGTTTTTT. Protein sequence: CASSPFLGANTGELFF. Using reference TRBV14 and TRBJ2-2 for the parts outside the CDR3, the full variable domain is EAGVTQFPSHSVIEKGQTVTLRCDPISGHDNLYWYRRVMGKEIKFLLHFVKESKQDESGMPNNRFLAERTGGTYSTLKVQPAELEDSGVYFCASSPFLGANTGELFFGEGSRLTVL.

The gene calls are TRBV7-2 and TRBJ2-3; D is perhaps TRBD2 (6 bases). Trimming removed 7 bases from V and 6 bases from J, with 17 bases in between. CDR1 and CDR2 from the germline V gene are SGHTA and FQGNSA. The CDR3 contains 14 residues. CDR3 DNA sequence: TGTGCCAGCACCACTGGCCAGGGACTGGATACGCAGTATTTT. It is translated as CASTTGQGLDTQYF.

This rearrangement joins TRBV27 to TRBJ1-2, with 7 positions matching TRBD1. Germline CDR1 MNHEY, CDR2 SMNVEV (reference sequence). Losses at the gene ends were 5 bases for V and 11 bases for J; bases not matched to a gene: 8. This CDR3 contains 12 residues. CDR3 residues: CASSRKGAAYTF. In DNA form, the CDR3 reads TGTGCCAGCAGTAGAAAGGGGGCGGCGTACACCTTC.

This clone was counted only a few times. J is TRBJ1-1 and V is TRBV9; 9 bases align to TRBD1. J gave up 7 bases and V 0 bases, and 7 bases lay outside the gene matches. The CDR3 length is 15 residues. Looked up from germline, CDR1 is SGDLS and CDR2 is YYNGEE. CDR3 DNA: TGTGCCAGCAGCGTAGCTACAGGGGGCATTGGTGAAGCTTTCTTT. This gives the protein CASSVATGGIGEAFF.

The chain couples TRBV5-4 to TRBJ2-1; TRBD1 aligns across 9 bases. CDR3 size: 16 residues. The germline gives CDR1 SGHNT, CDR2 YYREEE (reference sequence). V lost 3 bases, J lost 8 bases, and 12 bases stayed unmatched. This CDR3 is CASSSPQGAFGDEQFF. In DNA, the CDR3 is TGTGCCAGCAGCTCCCCACAGGGGGCATTCGGGGATGAGCAGTTCTTC.

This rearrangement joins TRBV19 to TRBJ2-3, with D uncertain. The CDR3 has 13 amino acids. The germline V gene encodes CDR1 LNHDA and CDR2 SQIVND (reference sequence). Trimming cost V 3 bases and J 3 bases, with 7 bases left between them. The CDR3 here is CASSITGTDTQYF. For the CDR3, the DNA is TGTGCCAGTAGTATCACTGGGACAGATACGCAGTATTTT. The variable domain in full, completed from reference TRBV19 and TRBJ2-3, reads DGGITQSPKYLFRKEGQNVTLSCEQNLNHDAMYWYRQDPGQGLRLIYYSQIVNDFQKGDIAEGYSVSREKKESFPLTVTSAQKNPTAFYLCASSITGTDTQYFGPGTRLTVL.

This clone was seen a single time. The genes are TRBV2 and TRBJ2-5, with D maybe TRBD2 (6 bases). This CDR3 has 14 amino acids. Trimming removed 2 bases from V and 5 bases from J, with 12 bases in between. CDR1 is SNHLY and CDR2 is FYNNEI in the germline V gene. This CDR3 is CASSELARRETQYF. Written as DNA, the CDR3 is TGTGCCAGCAGTGAACTAGCGAGGAGGGAGACCCAGTACTTC.

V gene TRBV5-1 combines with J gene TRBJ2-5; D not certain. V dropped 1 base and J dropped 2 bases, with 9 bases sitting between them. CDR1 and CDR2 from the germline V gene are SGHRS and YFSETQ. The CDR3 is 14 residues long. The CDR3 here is CASSLMRKQETQYF. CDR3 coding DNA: TGCGCCAGCAGCTTGATGAGGAAACAAGAGACCCAGTACTTC.

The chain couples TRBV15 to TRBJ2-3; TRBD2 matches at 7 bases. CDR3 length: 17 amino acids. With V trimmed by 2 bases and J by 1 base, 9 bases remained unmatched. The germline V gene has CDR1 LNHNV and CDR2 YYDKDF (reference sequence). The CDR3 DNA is TGTGCCACCAGCAGAACTGAGACTAGCTTCCGCACAGATACGCAGTATTTT. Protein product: CATSRTETSFRTDTQYF.

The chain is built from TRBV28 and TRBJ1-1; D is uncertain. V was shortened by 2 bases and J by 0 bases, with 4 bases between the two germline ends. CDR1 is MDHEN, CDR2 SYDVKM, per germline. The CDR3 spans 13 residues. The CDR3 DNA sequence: TGTGCCAGCAGTTTAGGGGTGAACACTGAAGCTTTCTTT. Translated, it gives CASSLGVNTEAFF.

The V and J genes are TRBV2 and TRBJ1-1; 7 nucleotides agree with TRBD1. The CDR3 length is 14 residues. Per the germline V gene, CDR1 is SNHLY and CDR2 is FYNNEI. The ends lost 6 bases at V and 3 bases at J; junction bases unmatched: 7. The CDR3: CASRDTGVYTEAFF. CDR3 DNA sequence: TGTGCCAGCAGGGATACAGGGGTATACACTGAAGCTTTCTTT.

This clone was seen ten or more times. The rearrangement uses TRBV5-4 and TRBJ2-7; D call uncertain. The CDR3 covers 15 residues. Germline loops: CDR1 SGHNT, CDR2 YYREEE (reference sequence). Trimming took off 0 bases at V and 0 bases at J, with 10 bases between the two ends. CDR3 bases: TGTGCCAGCAGCTTGGAAGGGTCCCTCTCCTACGAGCAGTACTTC. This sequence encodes CASSLEGSLSYEQYF.

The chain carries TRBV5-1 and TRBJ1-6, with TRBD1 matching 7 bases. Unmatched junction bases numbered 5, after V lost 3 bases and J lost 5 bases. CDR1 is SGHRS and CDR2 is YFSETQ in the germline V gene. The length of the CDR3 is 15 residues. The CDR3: CASSWGDRDNSPLHF. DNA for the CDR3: TGCGCCAGCAGCTGGGGGGACAGAGATAATTCACCCCTCCACTTT. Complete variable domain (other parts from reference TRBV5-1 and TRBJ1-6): KAGVTQTPRYLIKTRGQQVTLSCSPISGHRSVSWYQQTPGQGLQFLFEYFSETQRNKGNFPGRFSGRQFSNSRSEMNVSTLELGDSALYLCASSWGDRDNSPLHFGNGTRLTVT.